A selection of T cell receptor beta chains follows, all from one sample in a study of T-cell reconstitution after alpha-beta-depleted transplantation in children. Each CDR3 protein is one row after TCRdb ran MiXCR on the PCR reads. The table shows about 460,000 distinct CDR3 sequences, with under 15% occurring only once. The specimen comprised PBMCs from the stem cell graft donor, sampled from the stem cell graft. These receptors originate from a human donor who donated a stem cell graft to a child with combined immunodeficiency. Both conserved end residues are part of each CDR3. A D gene is named only where the DNA matches it firmly. The listing skips clone size in some rows; elsewhere it reads once, few, many or a size class.

V gene	clone size	D gene	J gene	CDR3 protein	CDR3 DNA
TRBV4-3	few	-	TRBJ2-2	CASQGMAGELFF	TGCGCCAGCCAGGGGATGGCCGGGGAGCTGTTTTTT
TRBV10-3	many	-	TRBJ1-3	CAISGRAVSGNTIYF	TGTGCCATCAGTGGACGAGCAGTCTCTGGAAACACCATATATTTT
TRBV30	few	-	TRBJ2-3	CAWSVQGDTQYF	TGTGCCTGGAGTGTACAAGGGGATACGCAGTATTTT
TRBV9	-	-	TRBJ2-1	CASSGPPLYNEQFF	TGTGCCAGCAGCGGACCCCCCCTGTACAATGAGCAGTTCTTC
TRBV10-3	few	-	TRBJ2-5	CAISDGLVQETQYF	TGTGCCATCAGTGATGGGCTAGTGCAAGAGACCCAGTACTTC
TRBV29-1	few	-	TRBJ2-2	CSVARNTGELFF	TGCAGCGTCGCCAGAAACACCGGGGAGCTGTTTTTT
TRBV5-5	few	-	TRBJ2-7	CASSSPVGVMSYEQYF	TGTGCCAGCAGCTCCCCTGTGGGGGTTATGTCCTACGAGCAGTACTTC
TRBV15	-	TRBD2	TRBJ2-3	CATSRTPGLANPTDTQYF	TGTGCCACCAGCAGGACCCCGGGACTAGCGAACCCAACAGATACGCAGTATTTT
TRBV12-3/TRBV12-4	few	-	TRBJ2-5	CASSFPGNQETQYF	TGTGCCAGCAGTTTCCCGGGTAACCAAGAGACCCAGTACTTC
TRBV15	few	-	TRBJ2-3	CATSRDRLSTDTQYF	TGTGCCACCAGCAGAGATCGCCTGAGCACAGATACGCAGTATTTT
TRBV6-2/TRBV6-3	many	-	TRBJ2-1	CASSYSQSDGDYNEQFF	TGTGCCAGCAGTTACTCGCAGTCGGACGGCGACTACAATGAGCAGTTCTTC
TRBV2	-	TRBD2	TRBJ2-7	CASRQTSAEQYF	TGTGCCAGCAGGCAGACTAGCGCAGAGCAGTACTTC
TRBV9	many	-	TRBJ2-3	CASSVGGVRTDTQYF	TGTGCCAGCAGCGTAGGTGGAGTACGAACAGATACGCAGTATTTT
TRBV7-6	few	TRBD2	TRBJ2-1	CASSFSGGRDNEQFF	TGTGCCAGCAGCTTTAGCGGGGGGCGGGACAATGAGCAGTTCTTC
TRBV6-1	-	TRBD1	TRBJ2-2	CASSEWKGANTGELFF	TGTGCCAGCAGTGAATGGAAGGGGGCCAACACCGGGGAGCTGTTTTTT
TRBV24-1	few	TRBD1	TRBJ2-1	CATAAGPNRGEQFF	TGTGCCACCGCTGCTGGGCCCAACAGGGGGGAGCAGTTCTTC
TRBV6-5	-	-	TRBJ2-7	CASSLTGNSYEQYF	TGTGCCAGCAGTTTAACAGGGAACTCTTACGAGCAGTACTTC
TRBV13	-	TRBD2	TRBJ2-3	CASSLDRSGGVLTDTQYF	TGTGCCAGCAGCTTAGATCGCAGCGGGGGAGTTCTCACAGATACGCAGTATTTT
TRBV11-3	few	TRBD2	TRBJ2-3	CASSLRTSSDTQYF	TGTGCCAGCAGCCTAAGGACTAGCTCAGATACGCAGTATTTT
TRBV7-3	few	-	TRBJ1-1	CASSASPASGTEAFF	TGTGCCAGCAGCGCATCGCCGGCCAGTGGCACTGAAGCTTTCTTT
TRBV4-3	many	-	TRBJ2-1	CASSQDRHSSYNEQFF	TGCGCCAGCAGCCAAGATCGACACAGCTCCTACAATGAGCAGTTCTTC
TRBV20-1	few	-	TRBJ1-2	CSASTGQVGFYGYTF	TGCAGTGCTAGCACTGGGCAGGTCGGTTTCTATGGCTACACCTTC
TRBV12-3/TRBV12-4	few	-	TRBJ2-2	CASSWTGELFF	TGTGCCAGCAGTTGGACCGGGGAGCTGTTTTTT
TRBV29-1	-	-	TRBJ2-7	CSVEYSGEDYEQYF	TGCAGCGTTGAATATTCAGGGGAGGACTACGAGCAGTACTTC